The 9 T cell receptor beta chains below come from one sample, sequenced in a study of T cell repertoires in ileal Crohn's disease. Using immunoSEQ multiplex PCR, the repertoire was profiled, and TCRdb retains in-frame clones only, with some absent. The sample shows roughly 11,000 clones, around three quarters of them seen only once. Source material: ileal tissue. These receptors were taken from an adult with Crohn's disease.

This clone has a handful of counts. V and J are TRBV5-1 and TRBJ1-1; D is undetermined. This CDR3 spans 15 amino acids. Germline CDR1 SGHRS, CDR2 YFSETQ. V was shortened by 0 bases and J by 1 base, with 10 bases between the two germline ends. The CDR3 DNA follows: TGCGCCAGCAGCTTGGTGGTGGGAGAGAACACTGAAGCTTTCTTT. Translated, it gives CASSLVVGENTEAFF. Supplemented by reference TRBV5-1 and TRBJ1-1, the full variable domain reads KAGVTQTPRYLIKTRGQQVTLSCSPISGHRSVSWYQQTPGQGLQFLFEYFSETQRNKGNFPGRFSGRQFSNSRSEMNVSTLELGDSALYLCASSLVVGENTEAFFGQGTRLTVV.

CDR3 nucleotide sequence: TGTGCCAGCAGTTTGGGACTAGCGGGCCCCTGGGATACGCAGTATTTT. Encoded protein: CASSLGLAGPWDTQYF. V and J are TRBV27 and TRBJ2-3; 12 bases map to TRBD2. J gave up 6 bases and V 3 bases, and 7 bases lay outside the gene matches. There are 16 residues in the CDR3. Germline CDR1 MNHEY, CDR2 SMNVEV (reference sequence).

The chain joins TRBV5-1 to TRBJ2-3, with D possibly matching TRBD1 (7 bases). This CDR3 is built from 16 residues. CDR1 is SGHRS and CDR2 is YFSETQ in the germline V gene. The V gene lost 0 bases and the J gene lost 2 bases, with 13 bases spanning the gap. CDR3 amino acids: CASSLVGGQITDTQYF. The CDR3 DNA follows: TGCGCCAGCAGCTTGGTCGGGGGACAGATCACAGATACGCAGTATTTT.

The V and J genes are TRBV6-1 and TRBJ2-1; perhaps TRBD2 as D (5 bases). The CDR3 is 13 amino acids. V lost 4 bases, J lost 8 bases, and 12 bases lay in between. CDR1 and CDR2 (germline): MNHNS, SASEGT. CDR3 residues: CASSGPLVDEQFF. CDR3 nucleotide sequence: TGTGCCAGCAGTGGACCACTAGTTGATGAGCAGTTCTTC.

The chain uses TRBV7-8 and TRBJ2-6; D perhaps matches TRBD2 (6 bases). V lost 7 bases and J lost 0, with 22 bases in between. Germline assignment: CDR1 SGHVS and CDR2 FQNEAQ. The CDR3 runs 19 residues. CDR3: CASTPGEAAIYSGANVLTF. Here the CDR3 DNA reads TGTGCCAGCACCCCGGGAGAGGCAGCGATTTACTCTGGGGCCAACGTCCTGACTTTC.

The gene calls are TRBV30 and TRBJ2-6, with D possibly matching TRBD2 (5 bases). Trimming removed 5 bases from V and 0 bases from J, with 11 bases in between. Germline values: CDR1 GTSNPN, CDR2 SVGIG (reference sequence). There are 15 residues in the CDR3. Here the CDR3 reads CAWSGISSGANVLTF. The DNA for the CDR3 is TGTGCCTGGTCCGGGATAAGCTCTGGGGCCAACGTCCTGACTTTC.

This clone was counted only a few times. V is TRBV5-6 and J is TRBJ2-7; D unresolved. This CDR3 is 16 amino acids long. Germline CDR1 and CDR2: SGHDT and YYEEEE. Trimming cost V 1 base and J 2 bases, with 16 bases left between them. For the CDR3, the DNA is TGTGCCAGCAGCTTGCGCCTCTCACGGGTTACCTACGAGCAGTACTTC. Its protein is CASSLRLSRVTYEQYF.

This chain connects TRBV4-1 to TRBJ2-3, with 8 bases lining up with TRBD2. J lost 3 bases, V lost 3 bases, and 8 bases had no gene match. This CDR3 spans 16 amino acids. Germline values: CDR1 MGHRA, CDR2 YSYEKL. CDR3: CASSHLREGGTDTQYF. CDR3 in DNA: TGCGCCAGCAGCCACCTACGGGAGGGTGGAACAGATACGCAGTATTTT.

This sequence joins TRBV19 and TRBJ1-1, with D perhaps matching TRBD1 (6 bases). V was clipped by 3 bases and J by 4 bases, with 12 bases between them. Germline V lookup: CDR1 LNHDA, CDR2 SQIVND (reference sequence). The CDR3 runs 14 residues. The CDR3 sequence is CASSINRALTEAFF. CDR3 sequence (DNA): TGTGCCAGTAGTATTAACAGGGCCCTCACTGAAGCTTTCTTT.